Listed below are T cell receptor beta chains from one sample, sequenced in a study of cytomegalovirus exposure and HLA in healthy donors. Measured with immunoSEQ multiplex PCR; TCRdb has only the in-frame clones, and not every one. This table has about 47,000 clones, around 90% appearing once. Sample: PBMCs. These receptors all come from a man younger than 35 in good health and CMV-seronegative. The CDR3 runs from the conserved cysteine through the conserved F or W. A D gene is named only where the DNA matches it firmly. Some rows have no size entry. The others give once, few or many, or a class for an expanded clone.

TRBV6-1	NA	TRBJ2-1	TRBD2	TGTGCCAGCAACGAATCGGGAGGGCGGAATGAGCAGTTCTTC	CASNESGGRNEQFF
TRBV6-5	NA	TRBJ2-7	TRBD1	TGTGCCAGCAGTTACCGGGACAGGGGCGCCGAGCAGTACTTC	CASSYRDRGAEQYF
TRBV11-2	NA	TRBJ2-1	NA	TGTGCCAGCAGCCCCATAGCGGCCTCCTACAATGAGCAGTTCTTC	CASSPIAASYNEQFF
TRBV5-5	NA	TRBJ2-7	NA	TGTGCCAGCAGCTTGGAAAGAGCCACGTCCTACGAGCAGTACTTC	CASSLERATSYEQYF
TRBV7-8	NA	TRBJ2-3	TRBD1	TGTGCCAGCAGCTATACTTTGGACAGGGGGTGGGTAGGTACGCAGTATTTT	CASSYTLDRGWVGTQYF
TRBV29-1	NA	TRBJ1-5	NA	TGCAGCGTAACACAGGGAATCAATCAGCCCCAGCATTTT	CSVTQGINQPQHF
TRBV2	NA	TRBJ2-5	NA	TGTGCCAGCACAGGGGCTGAGACCCAGTACTTC	CASTGAETQYF
TRBV5-6	NA	TRBJ2-7	TRBD1	TGTGCCAGCAGCCTGACAGGGGACGAGCAGTACTTC	CASSLTGDEQYF
TRBV29-1	NA	TRBJ1-1	NA	TGCAGCGTTGCCCTGCGGGGGGACACTGAAGCTTTCTTT	CSVALRGDTEAFF
TRBV11-2	NA	TRBJ2-2	TRBD1	TGTGCCAGCAGCTTGAGGACAGGAAACACCGGGGAGCTGTTTTTT	CASSLRTGNTGELFF
TRBV6-1	NA	TRBJ2-1	NA	TGTGCCAGCAGTGAACCGGGTATGGGCAATGAGCAGTTCTTC	CASSEPGMGNEQFF
TRBV7-6	NA	TRBJ1-5	NA	TGTGCCAGCAGCTCCTTCTCGGGGAATCAGCCCCAGCATTTT	CASSSFSGNQPQHF
TRBV4-2	NA	TRBJ2-5	TRBD1	TGTGCCAGCAGCCAAGAGGTTCAGGGGGTAGGGAAGACCCAGTACTTC	CASSQEVQGVGKTQYF
TRBV6-5	NA	TRBJ2-7	NA	TGTGCCAGCAGTTCGACAGGAGCCTCCTACGAGCAGTACTTC	CASSSTGASYEQYF
TRBV5-4	NA	TRBJ2-1	TRBD1	TGTGCCAGCAGTAACATCTTTGGGACAGGAACCTACAATGAGCAGTTCTTC	CASSNIFGTGTYNEQFF
TRBV4-1	NA	TRBJ1-1	NA	TGCGCCAGCAGCCCCCGACAGGCGGATAACACTGAAGCTTTCTTT	CASSPRQADNTEAFF
TRBV2	once	TRBJ1-5	TRBD1	TGTGCCAGCAGAATCAGGGGGTACGGCAATCAGCCCCAGCATTTT	CASRIRGYGNQPQHF